The 6 T cell receptor beta chains below come from one sample, sequenced in a study of type 1 regulatory T cells. Study results and caveats: Compared with non-Tr1 cells, Tr1 cells showed a narrower TCR repertoire.

Antigens of these TCRs are unknown. TCRdb called the reads again in MiXCR, with one record for every CDR3 protein. The table shows around 64,000 distinct CDR3 sequences, with less than 25% occurring only once. Sequences were obtained from cultured type 1 regulatory T (Tr1) cells, either the whole culture or a sorted fraction (not recorded which). These receptors were collected from a human donor in good health.

This clonotype has a handful of counts. V and J are TRBV7-3 and TRBJ2-1, with TRBD2 as a possible D gene (5 bases). Trimming cost V 2 bases and J 7 bases, with 15 bases left between them. The CDR3 loop spans 15 amino acids. CDR1 and CDR2 (germline): SGHTA, FQGTGA. CDR3 nucleotide sequence: TGTGCCAGCAGCTTAGTTCACGGAGGTGGGAATGAGCAGTTCTTC. This gives the protein CASSLVHGGGNEQFF.

The rearrangement uses TRBV20-1 and TRBJ2-7, with 11 bases aligning to TRBD2. The V gene end was trimmed by 6 bases and the J gene end by 5 bases; junction bases not matched to a gene: 3. The CDR3 consists of 12 residues. In germline, CDR1 is DFQATT, CDR2 SNEGSKA (reference sequence). The CDR3 loop reads CSAGGLADEQYF. The CDR3 DNA reads TGCAGTGCCGGGGGACTAGCGGACGAGCAGTACTTC.

Remarks on this clonotype: Given a much more abundant clone one base away, this may be a read error. This chain connects TRBV29-1 to TRBJ2-7; D is uncertain. The CDR3 consists of 11 residues. Looked up from germline, CDR1 is SQVTM and CDR2 is ANQGSEA. V was shortened by 7 bases and J by 5 bases, with 12 bases between the two germline ends. The CDR3 spells CSGGAMDEQYF. CDR3 sequence (DNA): TGCAGCGGTGGCGCTATGGACGAGCAGTACTTC.

This clonotype was observed a few times. The chain carries TRBV5-1 and TRBJ1-2; D perhaps matches TRBD1 (5 bases). CDR1 and CDR2 from the germline V gene are SGHRS and YFSETQ. With 0 bases removed from V and 4 bases from J, the gap between germline ends came to 7 bases. The CDR3 loop spans 13 amino acids. The CDR3 coding sequence is TGCGCCAGCAGCTTGGCCGGGACCTATGGCTACACCTTC. Its protein is CASSLAGTYGYTF.

The CDR3 DNA reads as TGTGCCAGCAGCCAAACCGGGACTCAAACCGGGGAGCTGTTTTTT. This codes for CASSQTGTQTGELFF. The V and J genes are TRBV7-3 and TRBJ2-2, with D maybe TRBD2 (6 bases). This CDR3 has 15 amino acids. The V and J ends lost 5 bases and 5 bases respectively, with 15 bases between them. Germline CDR1 is SGHTA and CDR2 is FQGTGA. The entire variable domain, with the rest obtained from reference TRBV7-3 and TRBJ2-2, is as follows: GAGVSQTPSNKVTEKGKYVELRCDPISGHTALYWYRQSLGQGPEFLIYFQGTGAADDSGLPNDRFFAVRPEGSVSTLKIQRTERGDSAVYLCASSQTGTQTGELFFGEGSRLTVL.

The gene calls are TRBV28 and TRBJ1-2; weak D call: TRBD1 (5 bases). CDR1 and CDR2 (germline): MDHEN, SYDVKM. This CDR3 is 15 amino acids long. With 6 bases removed from V and 5 bases from J, the gap between germline ends came to 19 bases. This CDR3 is CASSAPGGTGYGYTF. As DNA, the CDR3 is TGTGCCAGCAGCGCCCCGGGGGGGACGGGGTATGGCTACACCTTC.